Listed below are T cell receptor beta chains from one sample, sequenced in a study of T cell repertoires in cytomegalovirus infection. TCRdb itself ran the reads through MiXCR, one entry per CDR3 protein. The data contain 170,000 or so distinct CDR3 sequences, around 15% of them singletons. Sequenced material: PBMCs. The receptors come from a human donor in good health (CMV status not recorded). Some clones in this sample may be carry-over from other donors' samples. The CDR3 runs from the conserved cysteine through the conserved F or W. A D gene is named only where the DNA matches it firmly. Clone size appears in some rows only: once, few, many, or a class for an expanded clone.

>.|.|TRBV6-6|TRBJ2-7
TGTGCCAGCCTGGAGGGTGGCTCCTACGAGCAGTACTTC
CASLEGGSYEQYF
>.|many|TRBV12-3/TRBV12-4|TRBJ2-7
TGTGCCAGCAGTTTAGAGAGGTTTCGGGGTCGCGACGAGCAGTACTTC
CASSLERFRGRDEQYF
>.|.|TRBV14|TRBJ2-3
TGTGCCAGCAGCCAAGACAGGCGAGAGCGGGTTAGTTTT
CASSQDRRERVSF
>.|few|TRBV24-1|TRBJ1-1
TGTGCCACCCAGGCATCTTGGGGGCGGGGGACTGAAGCTTTCTTT
CATQASWGRGTEAFF
>TRBD1|.|TRBV28|TRBJ2-7
TGTGCCAGCAGTTCCCTCGGGACAGTAACCTACGAGCAGTACTTC
CASSSLGTVTYEQYF
>.|.|TRBV2|TRBJ2-7
TGTGCCAGCAGCAGGGACGAGCAGTACTTC
CASSRDEQYF
>.|many|TRBV7-2|TRBJ2-3
TGTGCCAGCAGCCTTAGGGGGTTCACAGATACGCAGTATTTT
CASSLRGFTDTQYF
>.|many|TRBV7-4|TRBJ1-4
TGTGCCAGCAGCTTTCGCCAAAAACTGTTTTTT
CASSFRQKLFF
>.|many|TRBV12-3/TRBV12-4|TRBJ1-5
TGTGCCAGCAGTTTTGACGGAAAGAGCAATCAGCCCCAGCATTTT
CASSFDGKSNQPQHF
>.|many|TRBV10-3|TRBJ2-2
TGTGCCATCAAGCCTTCGAACACCGGGGAGCTGTTTTTT
CAIKPSNTGELFF
>.|many|TRBV7-2|TRBJ2-1
TGTGCCAGCAGGGAACAGGCGAGCACCTACAATGAGCAGTTCTTC
CASREQASTYNEQFF
>TRBD1|.|TRBV11-2|TRBJ2-3
TGTGCCAGCAGCTTAGAAGTTAGGGACAGGGAATCAGATACGCAGTATTTT
CASSLEVRDRESDTQYF
>.|many|TRBV7-2|TRBJ1-5
TGTGCCAGCAGCTTAGAGCCGGGAGGGGGCAATCAGCCCCAGCATTTT
CASSLEPGGGNQPQHF
>TRBD1|few|TRBV29-1|TRBJ2-3
TGCAGCGACCTGGAACAGGGGCCTGGGGCAGATACGCAGTATTTT
CSDLEQGPGADTQYF
>TRBD1|many|TRBV5-1|TRBJ2-5
TGCGCCAGCAGCCCCACAGGGGTCCCCTGGCGGGAGACCCAGTACTTC
CASSPTGVPWRETQYF
>.|many|TRBV7-2|TRBJ1-1
TGTGCCAGCAGCTTATACGGGCCCCCGAGCACTGAAGCTTTCTTT
CASSLYGPPSTEAFF
>.|medium-sized|TRBV19|TRBJ2-1
TGTGCCAGTAGTACCGACAGGAATGCCTACAATGAGCAGTTCTTC
CASSTDRNAYNEQFF
>.|few|TRBV6-8|TRBJ2-2
TGTGCCAGCAGTTTCGGACAGAACACCGGGGAGCTGTTTTTT
CASSFGQNTGELFF
>.|many|TRBV6-2/TRBV6-3|TRBJ2-7
TGTGCCAGCAGTTACTTGCCAGGACAGATCATCTACGAGCAGTACTTC
CASSYLPGQIIYEQYF
>.|few|TRBV4-1|TRBJ2-4
TGCGCCAGCAGCCAAGACGAACAGTCTGGAAACATTCAGTACTTC
CASSQDEQSGNIQYF
>TRBD1|.|TRBV29-1|TRBJ2-5
TGCAGCGTGGACAGGGGCCAAGAGACCCAGTACTTC
CSVDRGQETQYF
>TRBD1|.|TRBV2|TRBJ1-2
TGTGCCAGCAGTGAAGAGGCAGGGGGCGGTGGCTACACCTTC
CASSEEAGGGGYTF
>.|many|TRBV6-6|TRBJ2-1
TGTGCCAGCAGTTCTTGGGGGGCCGATGAGCAGTTCTTC
CASSSWGADEQFF
>TRBD1|many|TRBV7-2|TRBJ2-1
TGTGCCAGCAGCCTAGGGGACAGGGGTTTCTACAATGAGCAGTTCTTC
CASSLGDRGFYNEQFF
>.|many|TRBV7-9|TRBJ1-5
TGTGCCAGCAGCTTCAGGAATCAGCCCCAGCATTTT
CASSFRNQPQHF
>.|few|TRBV5-1|TRBJ2-7
TGCGCCAGCAGCTTGGCCGAGCCCTCCGAGCAGTACTTC
CASSLAEPSEQYF
>TRBD1|many|TRBV29-1|TRBJ1-5
TGCAGCGTTCAGGGGGAATGGAATCAGCCCCAGCATTTT
CSVQGEWNQPQHF
>.|many|TRBV7-2|TRBJ2-5
TGTGCCAGCAGCCCGGACCGCTCTTCTGAGACCCAGTACTTC
CASSPDRSSETQYF
>.|few|TRBV2|TRBJ1-1
TGTGCCAGCAGCGAAACAGGGTCTGAAGCTTTCTTT
CASSETGSEAFF
>TRBD1|.|TRBV6-5|TRBJ1-5
TGTGCCATCTTTCCTTGGGACAGGGGAGGCGATCAGCCCCAGCATTTT
CAIFPWDRGGDQPQHF
>TRBD2|.|TRBV5-1|TRBJ2-1
TGCGCCAGCAGCTGGGCCTCTAGCGGGACGGGGTACAATGAGCAGTTCTTC
CASSWASSGTGYNEQFF
>.|many|TRBV27|TRBJ1-1
TGTGCCAGCAGCATTATGGCGAACACTGAAGCTTTCTTT
CASSIMANTEAFF
>TRBD1|.|TRBV7-2|TRBJ2-1
TGTGCCAGCAGCCCAGGGGGCGGGGATGTGTACAATGAGCAGTTCTTC
CASSPGGGDVYNEQFF
>.|.|TRBV5-1|TRBJ1-4
TGCGCCAGCAGCTTGGCCGGAGAGGTAGAAAAACTGTTTTTT
CASSLAGEVEKLFF
>.|few|TRBV14|TRBJ1-2
TGTGCCAGCAGCCAAGATTTGAGCTATGGCTACACCTTC
CASSQDLSYGYTF
>TRBD2|many|TRBV7-2|TRBJ2-1
TGTGCCAGCAGCTCCTTTAGCGGGGCCACCTACAATGAGCAGTTCTTC
CASSSFSGATYNEQFF
>.|.|TRBV4-1|TRBJ1-2
TGCGCCAGCAGCCAAGATTGGGGGAGTTATGGCTACACCTTC
CASSQDWGSYGYTF
>.|.|TRBV7-2|TRBJ1-1
TGTGCCAGCAGCCCCCGGACGGGTCTGAGGGCTGAAGCTTTCTTT
CASSPRTGLRAEAFF
>TRBD1|.|TRBV6-5|TRBJ2-1
TGTGCCAGCAGCCACCGACAGGGGGACAATGAGCAGTTCTTC
CASSHRQGDNEQFF
>.|few|TRBV5-3|TRBJ1-1
TGTGCCAGAAGCAAAGGGACGGGGAACACTGAAGCTTTCTTT
CARSKGTGNTEAFF
>.|.|TRBV15|TRBJ1-1
TGTGCCACCAGCAGGGACAAGCTGAACACTGAAGCTTTCTTT
CATSRDKLNTEAFF
>.|few|TRBV20-1|TRBJ1-5
TGCAGTGCTGAGATGGGTTACGGCAATCAGCCCCAGCATTTT
CSAEMGYGNQPQHF
>.|.|TRBV20-1|TRBJ1-5
TGCAGTGCTAGAGCGGCAAAGGACCAGCCCCAGCATTTT
CSARAAKDQPQHF
>.|few|TRBV7-9|TRBJ1-1
TGTGCCAGCAGCTTTCTAAGTGGCACTGAAGCTTTCTTT
CASSFLSGTEAFF
>.|many|TRBV7-3|TRBJ1-6
TGTGCCAGCAGCCCGCACAGGCCCTATAATTCACCCCTCCACTTT
CASSPHRPYNSPLHF
>TRBD1|many|TRBV20-1|TRBJ1-1
TGCAGTGCTTCCTGGATGGGTAGGGGGCTGGCTTTCTTT
CSASWMGRGLAFF
>TRBD2|many|TRBV7-9|TRBJ2-5
TGTGCCAGCAGCCAAGGGACTAGCGGGAGGTACCAAGAGACCCAGTACTTC
CASSQGTSGRYQETQYF
>TRBD1|few|TRBV20-1|TRBJ1-2
TGCAGTCTTTGGACAGGGGGCGGATATGGCTACACCTTC
CSLWTGGGYGYTF
>.|.|TRBV28|TRBJ2-3
TGTGCCAGCAGGAAGACAGATACGCAGTATTTT
CASRKTDTQYF
>.|few|TRBV28|TRBJ1-5
TGTGCCACTACCTTATTGCTTGGCAATCAGCCCCAGCATTTT
CATTLLLGNQPQHF
>.|.|TRBV15|TRBJ1-2
TGTGCCACCAGCAGGCAGGGGCAGAACTATGGCTACACCTTC
CATSRQGQNYGYTF
>.|few|TRBV10-3|TRBJ1-1
TGTGCCATCAGTGGACAGTCCCACACTGAAGCTTTCTTT
CAISGQSHTEAFF
>.|many|TRBV4-1|TRBJ1-4
TGCGCCAGCAGCCAAGTACCGACGGCAAGTAATGAAAAACTGTTTTTT
CASSQVPTASNEKLFF
>.|.|TRBV12-3/TRBV12-4|TRBJ2-3
TGTGCCAGCAGTTTAAGGGTGGGCACAGATACGCAGTATTTT
CASSLRVGTDTQYF
>.|few|TRBV5-5|TRBJ2-1
TGTGCCAGCAGCTTGATAAGCTCCTACAATGAGCAGTTCTTC
CASSLISSYNEQFF
>TRBD1|.|TRBV2|TRBJ2-1
TGTGCCAGCAAGGACAGGAGTTTGAATGAGCAGTTCTTC
CASKDRSLNEQFF
>.|few|TRBV5-1|TRBJ1-1
TGCGCCAGCAGCTTGGCCGGGGGTCCGAACACTGAAGCTTTCTTT
CASSLAGGPNTEAFF
>.|few|TRBV14|TRBJ1-4
TGTGCCAGCAGCGCCGCGTTAGCAGCTAATGAAAAACTGTTTTTT
CASSAALAANEKLFF
>.|many|TRBV27|TRBJ2-2
TGTGCCAGCAGTTTATACAGGGACACCGGGGAGCTGTTTTTT
CASSLYRDTGELFF
>.|few|TRBV28|TRBJ1-2
TGTGCCAGCAGCCTCAGCTGGGGCTACACCTTC
CASSLSWGYTF